A single sample is the source of the 2 T cell receptor beta chains below, sequenced in a study of blood T cell repertoires in COVID-19. Sequencing was performed with immunoSEQ multiplex PCR; in TCRdb, only in-frame clones are kept and a portion is missing. The table shows about 240,000 clones, with 80% to 85% occurring only once. Material: peripheral blood. The origin of the receptors is a woman aged 55-75 years with active or convalescent COVID-19.

This chain joins TRBV7-9 and TRBJ1-4; maybe TRBD1 (6 bases). The V end lost 5 bases, the J end lost 0 bases, and 13 bases lay between the germline ends. The CDR3 is 16 amino acids. The germline V gene encodes CDR1 SEHNR and CDR2 FQNEAQ (reference sequence). The CDR3 nucleotides read TGTGCCAGCAGCGCAGGACAGACTGCAACTAATGAAAAACTGTTTTTT. It is translated as CASSAGQTATNEKLFF.

This chain connects TRBV7-8 to TRBJ1-6; D ambiguous. With 7 bases removed from V and 4 bases from J, the gap between germline ends came to 17 bases. There are 16 residues in the CDR3. The germline gives CDR1 SGHVS, CDR2 FQNEAQ. CDR3 residues: CASTPNGKGYNSPLHF. DNA for the CDR3: TGTGCCAGCACCCCCAACGGGAAGGGTTATAATTCACCCCTCCACTTT.